Described below is a single TCR beta chain sequence and its context. As yet, its antigen is unknown. These data come from a study of Ad26.COV2.S vaccination and SARS-CoV-2 variants. Study-level background: This donor came from the COV1001 trial of Ad26.COV2.S. Doses of Ad26.COV2.S were injected into muscle once or twice, 56 days apart.

General study points: Responses of spike-specific T cells (both CD8+ and CD4+) reportedly showed substantial breadth after vaccination.

Treatment meaning: roughly 18 received Ad26.COV2.S at low or high dose, single or two shots; about 5 received placebo; per-sample allocation not given. Samples were taken on day 63 after the first vaccine or placebo injection. The vaccine antigen was prefusion-stabilized Wuhan SARS-CoV-2 spike. Using immunoSEQ multiplex PCR, the repertoire was profiled, and TCRdb retains in-frame clones only, with some absent. The sample has 350,000 to 500,000 clones; 75% to 90% are singletons. This TCR was sampled from a person between 18 and 60 years old who received the Ad26.COV2.S COVID-19 vaccine or a placebo. The material sequenced was peripheral blood, taken in a trial of Ad26.COV2.S vaccine versus placebo.

The DNA of the CDR3 is TGTGCCAGCAGCTTGCAAGAGACCCAGTACTTC. Translated: CASSLQETQYF. The V gene is TRBV11-2, the J gene TRBJ2-5; D call uncertain. Per the germline V gene, CDR1 is SGHAT and CDR2 is FQNNGV. The CDR3 has 11 residues. The V gene lost 3 bases and the J gene lost 2 bases, with 1 base spanning the gap.